This TCR beta chain is drawn from a study of blood T cell repertoires in COVID-19. Whole-study context: Samples taken during acute and convalescent COVID-19 were collected in the United States, Italy and Spain.

From germline, CDR1 is LNHDA and CDR2 SQIVND (reference sequence). J gave up 1 base and V 4 bases, and 4 bases lay outside the gene matches. CDR3 length: 16 residues. The data were produced by immunoSEQ multiplex PCR, yet TCRdb's version contains in-frame clones alone and is incomplete. Of about 160,000 clones in the sample, around 85% were seen once. Sequenced sample: peripheral blood. The V call is TRBV19, the J call TRBJ1-5, with 10 bases matching TRBD1. The receptor's source is a human donor with acute or convalescent COVID-19. The donor label of this sample is uncertain. CDR3 nucleotides: TGTGCCAGTAGTACCCGACAGGGGGCGAGCAATCAGCCCCAGCATTTT. It encodes CASSTRQGASNQPQHF.